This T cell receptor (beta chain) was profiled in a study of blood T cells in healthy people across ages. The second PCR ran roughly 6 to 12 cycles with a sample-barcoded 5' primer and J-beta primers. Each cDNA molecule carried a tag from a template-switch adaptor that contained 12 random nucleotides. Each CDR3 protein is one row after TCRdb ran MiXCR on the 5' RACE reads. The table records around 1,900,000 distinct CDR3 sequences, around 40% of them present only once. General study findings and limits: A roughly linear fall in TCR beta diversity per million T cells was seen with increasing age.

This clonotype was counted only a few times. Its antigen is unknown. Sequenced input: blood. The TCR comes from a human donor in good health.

The CDR3 DNA is TGTGCCAGCTCGCCTACGGGACTGCCAATCCAAGAGACCCAGTACTTC. Protein: CASSPTGLPIQETQYF. The rearrangement links TRBV18 to TRBJ2-5; a possible D gene is TRBD2 (6 bases). This CDR3 region has 16 residues. Between the trimmed V and J ends, which lost 6 bases and 1 base, there was a span of 18 bases. The germline CDR1 and CDR2 sequences are KGHSH and LQKENI.